This entry lists 22 T cell receptor beta chains sequenced from one sample in a study of shared clonotypes between healthy human individuals. The assay was immunoSEQ multiplex PCR, and TCRdb's table has in-frame clones only and misses some. The sample holds around 2.5 million clones, roughly 93% seen once. Specimen: naive CD4+ T cells from PBMCs. The subset denotes: CD45RA+ positively selected. These receptors all come from a young man in good health. Some clones in this sample may be carry-over from other donors' samples.

This chain joins TRBV10-3 and TRBJ2-3, with D possibly matching TRBD2 (6 bases). The CDR3 contains 16 residues. Trimming took off 4 bases at V and 1 base at J, with 15 bases between the two ends. Germline V gene data show CDR1 as ENHRY and CDR2 as SYGVKD. The CDR3 sequence is CAISVSISGGTDTQYF. CDR3 DNA sequence: TGTGCCATCAGTGTCAGTATTAGCGGAGGCACAGATACGCAGTATTTT.

The chain uses TRBV7-9 and TRBJ1-4; TRBD1 is a possible D gene (5 bases). V lost 2 bases and J 0 bases, leaving 13 bases between the germline ends. From germline, CDR1 is SEHNR and CDR2 FQNEAQ (reference sequence). The length of the CDR3 is 17 residues. In DNA form, the CDR3 reads TGTGCCAGCAGCTTAATTTGGGGGGTAGCAACTAATGAAAAACTGTTTTTT. Residues: CASSLIWGVATNEKLFF.

On this clone: Other DNA sequences in the same sample also yield this CDR3. The rearrangement links TRBV28 to TRBJ1-2; TRBD1 matches at 7 bases. The V gene's germline CDR1 is MDHEN and CDR2 SYDVKM. CDR3 size: 12 residues. V shed 6 bases, J shed 8 bases, and the junction held 6 bases outside the gene matches. Here the CDR3 reads CASREQGYGYTF. CDR3 coding DNA: TGTGCCAGCAGAGAACAGGGGTACGGCTACACCTTC.

The V and J genes are TRBV11-2 and TRBJ2-2; 10 bases line up with TRBD2. This CDR3 has 14 residues. The V segment lost 7 bases and the J segment 7 bases; nucleotides outside the gene matches: 6. CDR1 is SGHAT and CDR2 is FQNNGV in the germline V gene. The CDR3 is CASTLAGAVGELFF. In nucleotides, the CDR3 is TGTGCCAGCACCCTAGCGGGAGCGGTCGGGGAGCTGTTTTTT.

This clone appeared once. The rearrangement links TRBV2 to TRBJ1-4; D not resolved. The germline CDR1 and CDR2 sequences are SNHLY and FYNNEI. Trimming removed 1 base from V and 8 bases from J, with 11 bases in between. The CDR3 covers 14 residues. CDR3 bases: TGTGCCAGCAGTGAAGGGGAGGAAGGCGAAAAACTGTTTTTT. As protein: CASSEGEEGEKLFF.

The V call is TRBV7-9, the J call TRBJ2-5, with a possible D match to TRBD1 (5 bases). The germline gives CDR1 SEHNR, CDR2 FQNEAQ (reference sequence). V lost 3 bases, J lost 3 bases, and 8 bases lay in between. The CDR3 contains 13 residues. CDR3 coding DNA: TGTGCCAGCAGCTTTGCCAGGGAAGAGACCCAGTACTTC. Translated, it gives CASSFAREETQYF.

The rearrangement joins TRBV28 to TRBJ2-3; TRBD2 matches 11 bases. The V gene's germline CDR1 is MDHEN and CDR2 SYDVKM. The CDR3 spans 16 residues. The ends lost 6 bases at V and 5 bases at J; junction bases unmatched: 10. CDR3 protein: CASRRRDTSGRDTQYF. The CDR3 DNA is TGTGCCAGCAGGCGCCGGGATACTAGCGGGAGAGATACGCAGTATTTT. Full variable domain (outside the CDR3, taken from reference TRBV28 and TRBJ2-3): DVKVTQSSRYLVKRTGEKVFLECVQDMDHENMFWYRQDPGLGLRLIYFSYDVKMKEKGDIPEGYSVSREKKERFSLILESASTNQTSMYLCASRRRDTSGRDTQYFGPGTRLTVL.

This rearrangement joins TRBV19 to TRBJ2-7; tentatively, D is TRBD2 (6 bases). Germline CDR1 and CDR2: LNHDA and SQIVND (reference sequence). The CDR3 runs to 16 residues. V gave up 7 bases and J gave up 6 bases, with 25 bases separating them. The CDR3 protein is CASTLYSPGAKGEQYF. The CDR3 DNA reads TGTGCCAGTACCCTATATAGCCCGGGAGCCAAGGGCGAGCAGTACTTC. Full variable domain (outside the CDR3, taken from reference TRBV19 and TRBJ2-7): DGGITQSPKYLFRKEGQNVTLSCEQNLNHDAMYWYRQDPGQGLRLIYYSQIVNDFQKGDIAEGYSVSREKKESFPLTVTSAQKNPTAFYLCASTLYSPGAKGEQYFGPGTRLTVT.

This clone was seen a handful of times. The V gene is TRBV30, the J gene TRBJ2-2, with TRBD1 identical over 8 bases. Germline trimming cut 7 bases from V and 5 bases from J; bases unmatched to any gene: 6. Germline-derived CDR1 and CDR2 are GTSNPN and SVGIG (reference sequence). The CDR3 contains 13 residues. CDR3 region: CALDRVKTGELFF. The CDR3 DNA is TGTGCCTTGGACAGGGTTAAAACCGGGGAGCTGTTTTTT. The full variable domain, in which reference TRBV30 and TRBJ2-2 provide the parts outside the CDR3, is SQTIHQWPATLVQPVGSPLSLECTVEGTSNPNLYWYRQAAGRGLQLLFYSVGIGQISSEVPQNLSASRPQDRQFILSSKKLLLSDSGFYLCALDRVKTGELFFGEGSRLTVL.

Of note for this clone: The same CDR3 also results from other DNA sequences found in this sample. The V call is TRBV30, the J call TRBJ2-7; unclear D gene. The CDR3 runs 12 residues. In germline, CDR1 is GTSNPN, CDR2 SVGIG (reference sequence). V gave up 3 bases and J gave up 4 bases, with 10 bases separating them. The CDR3 loop reads CAWSVSGYEQYF. The DNA of the CDR3 is TGTGCCTGGAGCGTCTCGGGTTACGAGCAGTACTTC. Supplemented by reference TRBV30 and TRBJ2-7, the full variable domain reads SQTIHQWPATLVQPVGSPLSLECTVEGTSNPNLYWYRQAAGRGLQLLFYSVGIGQISSEVPQNLSASRPQDRQFILSSKKLLLSDSGFYLCAWSVSGYEQYFGPGTRLTVT.

The CDR3 coding sequence is TGTGCCTGGAGTAAGACAGGGGCCTACGAGCAGTACTTC. Its protein product is CAWSKTGAYEQYF. This sequence joins TRBV30 and TRBJ2-5; 8 bases are a match to TRBD1. Gene TRBJ2-7 matches the end of the DNA better, so the J call may be wrong. The CDR3 is 13 residues long. Germline loops: CDR1 GTSNPN, CDR2 SVGIG (reference sequence).

This clone came up once. DNA for the CDR3: TGTGCCAGCAGTTTTGACAGCTGGGGCTACACCTTC. As protein: CASSFDSWGYTF. The J gene is TRBJ1-2, the V gene TRBV28; D may be TRBD1 (5 bases). The V end was cut by 3 bases, the J end by 8 bases, with 10 bases between. This CDR3 comprises 12 residues. Germline loops: CDR1 MDHEN, CDR2 SYDVKM.

This clone was observed a single time. This chain connects TRBV5-6 to TRBJ2-3; unclear D gene. Germline-derived CDR1 and CDR2 are SGHDT and YYEEEE. V lost 1 base, J lost 4 bases, and 7 bases lay in between. The CDR3 spans 13 residues. The CDR3 coding sequence is TGTGCCAGCAGCTTGTTGGCGGCAGATACGCAGTATTTT. Amino acids: CASSLLAADTQYF.

The V and J genes are TRBV4-1 and TRBJ2-2; no clear D gene. Trimming shortened V by 5 bases and J by 0 bases, and 7 bases separated the two germline ends. Germline V CDR1 and CDR2: MGHRA, YSYEKL. This CDR3 region has 14 residues. CDR3 residues: CASSSETNTGELFF. The CDR3 DNA sequence: TGCGCCAGCAGCTCAGAGACGAACACCGGGGAGCTGTTTTTT.

In the case of this clone: Additional DNA sequences in this sample encode the identical CDR3. The gene calls are TRBV28 and TRBJ1-2, with no clear D. The germline CDR1 and CDR2 sequences are MDHEN and SYDVKM. The CDR3 length is 11 residues. V lost 5 bases, J lost 7 bases, and 8 bases lay in between. The chain's CDR3 is CASSAGRGYTF. CDR3 DNA sequence: TGTGCCAGCAGTGCCGGGCGTGGCTACACCTTC.

This rearrangement joins TRBV11-2 to TRBJ2-1; 8 nucleotides agree with TRBD1. The CDR3 has 14 amino acids. Germline V gene data show CDR1 as SGHAT and CDR2 as FQNNGV. The ends lost 7 bases at V and 7 bases at J; junction bases unmatched: 9. As DNA, the CDR3 is TGTGCCAGCACCATTCCCAGGGGGCCAAATGAGCAGTTCTTC. Protein product: CASTIPRGPNEQFF.

J is TRBJ2-2 and V is TRBV9; TRBD1 aligns across 10 bases. Germline V gene lookup returns CDR1 SGDLS and CDR2 YYNGEE. Trimming at V came to 4 bases and at J to 4 bases, leaving 7 bases not matched to a gene. CDR3 size: 16 residues. The CDR3 here is CASSPRQGAGTGELFF. The CDR3 DNA sequence: TGTGCCAGCAGCCCACGACAGGGGGCGGGCACCGGGGAGCTGTTTTTT.

The chain combines TRBV7-9 with TRBJ1-4; D gene ambiguous. The ends were cut back, 5 bases at V and 7 bases at J, with 14 bases in the middle. The CDR3 runs to 14 residues. CDR1 is SEHNR and CDR2 is FQNEAQ in the germline V gene (reference sequence). The CDR3 DNA reads TGTGCCAGCAGCCCCGGAGGCCTCGGTGAAAAACTGTTTTTT. Its protein product is CASSPGGLGEKLFF.

The rearrangement joins TRBV29-1 to TRBJ2-3; the match to TRBD1 covers 7 bases. Losses at the gene ends were 6 bases for V and 3 bases for J; bases not matched to a gene: 15. CDR3 size: 16 residues. Germline V lookup: CDR1 SQVTM, CDR2 ANQGSEA. The CDR3 loop reads CSVARGIEGATDTQYF. In DNA, the CDR3 is TGCAGCGTGGCCCGGGGTATTGAGGGGGCGACAGATACGCAGTATTTT.

This sequence joins TRBV28 and TRBJ2-2; the D gene is possibly TRBD1 (5 bases). In germline, CDR1 is MDHEN, CDR2 SYDVKM. The CDR3 is made up of 16 amino acids. Trimming took 3 bases from V and 1 from J, leaving 12 bases between them. The CDR3 DNA sequence: TGTGCCAGCAGTTTTTTCCCAGGGATGAACACCGGGGAGCTGTTTTTT. This encodes CASSFFPGMNTGELFF.

The V and J genes are TRBV5-4 and TRBJ2-7; 7 nucleotides align to TRBD2. The CDR3 has 13 residues. V lost 7 bases, J lost 3 bases, and 7 bases stayed unmatched. Germline V lookup: CDR1 SGHNT, CDR2 YYREEE (reference sequence). The CDR3 DNA follows: TGTGCCAGCGGCAATGGGAGGGTCTACGAGCAGTACTTC. It specifies CASGNGRVYEQYF.

This clone has just one count. The chain is built from TRBV5-1 and TRBJ2-7; the match to TRBD1 covers 7 bases. The CDR3 covers 17 residues. V shed 5 bases, J shed 0 bases, and the junction held 14 bases outside the gene matches. Germline assignment: CDR1 SGHRS and CDR2 YFSETQ. CDR3 protein: CASRRGQEAHRSYEQYF. CDR3 DNA: TGCGCCAGCAGAAGGGGGCAGGAGGCCCATCGCTCCTACGAGCAGTACTTC.